This TCR beta chain derives from a study of shared clonotypes between healthy human individuals. In germline, CDR1 is MNHGY, CDR2 SVAAGI. The CDR3 has 12 residues. V lost 5 bases to trimming and J lost 4 bases, with 5 bases between them. Clones were sequenced by immunoSEQ multiplex PCR, and TCRdb holds only the in-frame ones, with some missing. Of 450,000 to 550,000 clones in the sample, more than 65% were seen once. V is TRBV6-9 and J is TRBJ1-4; D is uncertain. The sequencing input was PBMCs. The clonotype was recovered from a woman aged 40 to 50 in good health. Some clones in this sample may be carry-over from other donors' samples. The CDR3 DNA follows: TGTGCCAGCAGTAGGCGTAATGAAAAACTGTTTTTT. Protein: CASSRRNEKLFF.